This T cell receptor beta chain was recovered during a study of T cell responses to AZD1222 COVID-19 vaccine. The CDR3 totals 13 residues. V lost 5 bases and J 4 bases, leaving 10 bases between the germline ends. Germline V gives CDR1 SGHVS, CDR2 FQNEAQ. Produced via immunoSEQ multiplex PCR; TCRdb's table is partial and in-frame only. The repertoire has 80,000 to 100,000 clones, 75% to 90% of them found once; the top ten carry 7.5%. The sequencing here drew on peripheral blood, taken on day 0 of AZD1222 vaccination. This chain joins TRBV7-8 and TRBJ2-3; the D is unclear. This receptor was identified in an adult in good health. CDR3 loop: CASSPLDADTQYF. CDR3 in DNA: TGTGCCAGCAGCCCCCTGGACGCAGATACGCAGTATTTT.